Each of the 3 T cell receptor beta chains below was sequenced from the same sample in a study of cytomegalovirus exposure and HLA in healthy donors. Profiling relied on immunoSEQ multiplex PCR, and the TCRdb table lists in-frame clones only, not all of them. This table holds about 340,000 clones, roughly 90% found once. Sequenced sample: PBMCs. The source is a woman aged 18-30 years in good health and CMV-seronegative.

The chain employs TRBV28 and TRBJ1-1, with D tentatively TRBD1 (5 bases). Looked up from germline, CDR1 is MDHEN and CDR2 is SYDVKM. Trimming took 7 bases from V and 5 from J, leaving 14 bases between them. CDR3 length: 13 amino acids. The CDR3 here is CASIPVRGTEAFF. DNA for the CDR3: TGTGCCAGCATCCCCGTTCGGGGGACTGAAGCTTTCTTT.

CDR3 sequence (DNA): TGTGCCAGCAGGCCGGGACAGGGTCTGGCCTACGAGCAGTACTTC. Its translation is CASRPGQGLAYEQYF. This rearrangement joins TRBV6-6 to TRBJ2-7; 9 positions match TRBD1. The CDR3 totals 15 residues. The V gene end was trimmed by 6 bases and the J gene end by 2 bases; junction bases not matched to a gene: 8. CDR1 MNHNY and CDR2 SVGAGI come from the germline V gene (reference sequence).

The chain employs TRBV6-1 and TRBJ2-5, with D maybe TRBD2 (6 bases). V lost 5 bases to trimming and J lost 4 bases, with 14 bases between them. CDR3 size: 14 residues. CDR1 MNHNS and CDR2 SASEGT come from the germline V gene. Here the CDR3 DNA reads TGTGCCAGCAGTCTTACGGGACTCGGAGAGACCCAGTACTTC. It encodes CASSLTGLGETQYF.